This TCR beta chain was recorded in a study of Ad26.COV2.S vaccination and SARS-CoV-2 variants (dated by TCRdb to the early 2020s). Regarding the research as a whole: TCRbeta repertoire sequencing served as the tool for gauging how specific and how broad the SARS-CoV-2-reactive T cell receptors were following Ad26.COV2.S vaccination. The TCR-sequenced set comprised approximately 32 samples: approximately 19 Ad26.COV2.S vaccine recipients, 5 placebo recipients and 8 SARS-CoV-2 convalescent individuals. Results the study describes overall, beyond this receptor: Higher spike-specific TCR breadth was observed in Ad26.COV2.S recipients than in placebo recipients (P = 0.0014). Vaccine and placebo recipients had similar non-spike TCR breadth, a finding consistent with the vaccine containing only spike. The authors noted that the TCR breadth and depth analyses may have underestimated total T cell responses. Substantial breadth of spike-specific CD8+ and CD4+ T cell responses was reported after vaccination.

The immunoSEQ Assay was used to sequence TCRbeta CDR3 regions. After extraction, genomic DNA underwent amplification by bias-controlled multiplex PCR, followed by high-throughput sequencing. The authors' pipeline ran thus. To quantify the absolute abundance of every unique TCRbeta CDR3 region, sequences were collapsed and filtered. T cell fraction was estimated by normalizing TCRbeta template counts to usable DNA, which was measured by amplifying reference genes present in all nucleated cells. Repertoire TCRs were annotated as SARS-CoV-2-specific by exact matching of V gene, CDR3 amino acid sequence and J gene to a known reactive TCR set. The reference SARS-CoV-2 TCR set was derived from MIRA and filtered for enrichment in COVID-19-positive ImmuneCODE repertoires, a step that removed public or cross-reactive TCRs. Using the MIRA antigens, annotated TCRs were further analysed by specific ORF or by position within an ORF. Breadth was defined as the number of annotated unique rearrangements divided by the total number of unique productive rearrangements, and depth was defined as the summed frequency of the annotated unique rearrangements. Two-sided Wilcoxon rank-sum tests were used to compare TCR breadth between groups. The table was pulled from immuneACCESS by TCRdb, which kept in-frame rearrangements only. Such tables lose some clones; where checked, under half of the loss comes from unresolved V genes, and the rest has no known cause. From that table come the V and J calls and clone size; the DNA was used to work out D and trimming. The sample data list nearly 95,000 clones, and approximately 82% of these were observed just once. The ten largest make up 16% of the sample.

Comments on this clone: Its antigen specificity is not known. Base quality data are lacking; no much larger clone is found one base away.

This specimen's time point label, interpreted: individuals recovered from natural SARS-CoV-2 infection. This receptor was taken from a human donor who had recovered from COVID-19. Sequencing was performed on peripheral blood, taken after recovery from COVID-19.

In nucleotides, the sequence is TGTGCCAGCAGCCAAGAGTTGCGAAATGAGCAGTTCTTC. This encodes CASSQELRNEQFF. The chain is made from TRBV3-1 (or the pseudogene TRBV3-2) and TRBJ2-1, with the D gene not confidently named. The germline V gene (reference sequence) supplies CDR1 LGHDT and CDR2 YNNKEL. Including cysteine and phenylalanine, the CDR3 has 13 amino acids. The DNA shown is the 39-base CDR3, in frame from base 1. The germline ends are 7 bases apart after V is trimmed by 0 bases and J by 7 bases.